This T cell receptor beta chain was found in a study of blood T cell repertoires in COVID-19 (dated by TCRdb to the early 2020s). With respect to the entire study: Collaborator samples came from the United States, Italy and Spain and covered acute and convalescent phases of COVID-19. Where available, HLA class I and class II types were taken from metadata supplied by the sample provider and were not determined by assay-based typing. Samples came from the ongoing ImmuneRACE study (first 160 participants) plus 1,254 subjects from 6 global collaborators. A freely available public database, intended as a resource for researchers studying the immune response to SARS-CoV-2, is where the repertoires were released. The sample metadata nearly always contained a de-identified subject ID, COVID-19 status, age in years and sex. The material from the prospective study consisted of cDNA or gDNA derived from T cells, B-cell-depleted T cells, or PBMCs. Subjects who had been exposed to COVID-19, were actively infected with it, or had recovered from it provided the deeply sampled blood TCRbeta repertoires that made up the dataset. Here is what the overall study found, with its caveats: The quantity of clinical and demographic metadata differed by source and by participant and was supplied without curation.

Details on this clone: No antigen is known for it. The input lacks base qualities; no much larger clone sits a single base away.

Measured from the cysteine to the phenylalanine, the CDR3 is 17 residues long. Just the 51-base CDR3 DNA is kept, in frame starting at base 1. V and J are trimmed by 3 bases and 7 bases, and the gene matches miss 10 bases of the junction. CDR1 and CDR2 were assigned from the germline V gene as ENHRY and SYGVKD. Whole blood was collected in K2EDTA tubes by collaborating institutions according to the institutions' own protocols. For TCRbeta analysis, collaborators shipped samples in one of three forms: frozen whole blood, isolated PBMCs, or DNA extracted from either of those sample types. The immunoSEQ Assay, a bias-controlled multiplex PCR, was used to amplify TCRbeta CDR3 regions from genomic DNA. The original pipeline was this. The number of nucleated cells in each sample was estimated from the amplification of reference gene primers within the assay. To quantify the absolute abundance of each unique TCRbeta CDR3 rearrangement, sequence reads were collapsed and filtered. For each sample, productive Simpson clonality was calculated as the square root of Simpson's diversity index over productive rearrangements. What TCRdb holds here is the immuneACCESS table cut down to in-frame rearrangements. Part of the clones is not present; checked against another copy, under half of the missing clones reflect an unresolved V gene, and the others are unexplained. V and J calls and clone size come straight from that table; D and trimming were deduced from the DNA. This sample gives over 35,000 clones in total; 70% to 90% of them show up just once. Clones ranked in the top ten supply more than 2% of the sample.

The TCR originated in a human donor in a cohort sampled during active COVID-19. The sample comprised peripheral blood. The chain joins TRBV10-3 to TRBJ2-5; TRBD2 lines up with 14 middle nucleotides. DNA sequence: TGTGCCATCAGTGAAGGCCCCCCGACTAGCGGGGGGGTGACCCAGTACTTC. Translated, it reads CAISEGPPTSGGVTQYF.